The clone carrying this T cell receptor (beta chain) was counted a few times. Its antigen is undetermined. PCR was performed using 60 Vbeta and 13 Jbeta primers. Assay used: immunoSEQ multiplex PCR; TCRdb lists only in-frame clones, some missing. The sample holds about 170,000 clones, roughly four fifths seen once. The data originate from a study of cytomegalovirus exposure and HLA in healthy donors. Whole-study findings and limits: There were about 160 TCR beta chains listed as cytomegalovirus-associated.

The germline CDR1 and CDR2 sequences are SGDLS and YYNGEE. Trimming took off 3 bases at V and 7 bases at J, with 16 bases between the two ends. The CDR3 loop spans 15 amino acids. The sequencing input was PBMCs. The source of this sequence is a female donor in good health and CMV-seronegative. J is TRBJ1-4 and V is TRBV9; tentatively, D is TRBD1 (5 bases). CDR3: CASSALGRAGEKLFF. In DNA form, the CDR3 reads TGTGCCAGCAGCGCCTTGGGCAGGGCTGGTGAAAAACTGTTTTTT.